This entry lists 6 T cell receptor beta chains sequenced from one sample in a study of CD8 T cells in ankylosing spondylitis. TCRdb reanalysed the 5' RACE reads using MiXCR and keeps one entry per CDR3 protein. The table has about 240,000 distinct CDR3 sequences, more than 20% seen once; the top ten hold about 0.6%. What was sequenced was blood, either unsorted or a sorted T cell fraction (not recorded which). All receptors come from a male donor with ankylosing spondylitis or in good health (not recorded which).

The CDR3 spells CAISEPGTSGGTSTDTQYF. DNA of the CDR3: TGTGCCATCAGTGAGCCCGGGACTAGCGGGGGGACCAGCACAGATACGCAGTATTTT. V and J are TRBV10-3 and TRBJ2-3, with 15 bases matching TRBD2. The germline gives CDR1 ENHRY, CDR2 SYGVKD. The CDR3 sequence is 19 residues long. V gave up 2 bases and J gave up 0 bases; unmatched junction bases: 6.

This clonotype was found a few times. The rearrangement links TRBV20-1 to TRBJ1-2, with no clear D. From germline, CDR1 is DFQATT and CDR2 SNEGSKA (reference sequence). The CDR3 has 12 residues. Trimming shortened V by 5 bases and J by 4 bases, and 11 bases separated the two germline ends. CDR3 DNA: TGCAGTGCTGCCCTTCGCGGCTATGGCTACACCTTC. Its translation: CSAALRGYGYTF.

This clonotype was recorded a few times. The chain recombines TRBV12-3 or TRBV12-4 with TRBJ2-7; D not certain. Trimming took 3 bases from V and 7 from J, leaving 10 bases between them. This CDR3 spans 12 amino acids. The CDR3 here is CASSFGSLEQYF. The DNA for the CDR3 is TGTGCCAGCAGTTTTGGCAGCTTAGAGCAGTACTTC.

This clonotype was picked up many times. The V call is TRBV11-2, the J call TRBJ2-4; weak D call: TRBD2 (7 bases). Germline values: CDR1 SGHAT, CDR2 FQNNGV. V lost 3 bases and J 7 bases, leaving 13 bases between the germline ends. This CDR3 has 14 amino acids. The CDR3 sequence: CASSFRGAINIQYF. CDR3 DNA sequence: TGTGCCAGCAGCTTCCGGGGGGCCATTAACATTCAGTACTTC.

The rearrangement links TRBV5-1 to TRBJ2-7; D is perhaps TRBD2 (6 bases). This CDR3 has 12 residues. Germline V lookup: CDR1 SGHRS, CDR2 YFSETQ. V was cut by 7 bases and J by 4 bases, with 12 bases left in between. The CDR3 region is CASRASEYEQYF. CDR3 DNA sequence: TGCGCCAGCCGGGCTAGCGAGTACGAGCAGTACTTC.

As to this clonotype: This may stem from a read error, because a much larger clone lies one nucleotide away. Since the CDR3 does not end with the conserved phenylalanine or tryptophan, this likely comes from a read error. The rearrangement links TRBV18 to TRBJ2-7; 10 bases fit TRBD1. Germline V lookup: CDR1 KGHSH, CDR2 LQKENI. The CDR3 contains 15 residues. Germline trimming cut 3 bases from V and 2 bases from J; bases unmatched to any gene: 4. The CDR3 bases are TGTGCCAGCTCACCGGGACAGGGGATGGCCTACGAGCAGTACTTA. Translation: CASSPGQGMAYEQYL.